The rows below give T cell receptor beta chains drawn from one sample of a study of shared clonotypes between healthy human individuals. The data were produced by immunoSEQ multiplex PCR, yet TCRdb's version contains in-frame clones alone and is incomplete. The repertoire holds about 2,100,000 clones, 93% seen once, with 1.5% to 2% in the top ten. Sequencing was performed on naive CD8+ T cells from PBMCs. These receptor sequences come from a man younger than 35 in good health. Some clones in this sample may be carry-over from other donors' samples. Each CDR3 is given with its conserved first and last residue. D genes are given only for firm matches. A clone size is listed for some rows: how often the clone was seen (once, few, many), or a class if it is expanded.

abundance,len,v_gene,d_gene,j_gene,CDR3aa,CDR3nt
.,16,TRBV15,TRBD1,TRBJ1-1,CATSRERQGGTTEAFF,TGTGCCACCAGCAGGGAGCGACAGGGGGGGACCACTGAAGCTTTCTTT
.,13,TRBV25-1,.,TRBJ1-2,CASSGGHWDGYTF,TGTGCCAGCAGTGGGGGACACTGGGATGGCTACACCTTC
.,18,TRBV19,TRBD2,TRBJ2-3,CASSIEVSETSGTDTQYF,TGTGCCAGTAGTATAGAAGTATCGGAGACTAGCGGCACAGATACGCAGTATTTT
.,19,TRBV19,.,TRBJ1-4,CASSPHPFDRTPTNEKLFF,TGTGCCAGTAGTCCTCATCCGTTCGACAGGACGCCCACTAATGAAAAACTGTTTTTT
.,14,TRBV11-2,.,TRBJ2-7,CASRDPVQSYEQYF,TGTGCCAGCCGCGATCCAGTACAGTCCTACGAGCAGTACTTC
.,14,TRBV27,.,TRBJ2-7,CASSFGSGTYEQYF,TGTGCCAGCAGTTTCGGGTCAGGTACCTACGAGCAGTACTTC
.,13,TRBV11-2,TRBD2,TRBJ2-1,CASSLGRDNEQFF,TGTGCCAGCAGCCTCGGGAGGGACAATGAGCAGTTCTTC
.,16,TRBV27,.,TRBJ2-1,CASSLFPRDTDNEQFF,TGTGCCAGCAGTTTATTTCCCCGGGACACTGACAATGAGCAGTTCTTC
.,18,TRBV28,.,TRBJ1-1,CASSSPTTLPTLNTEAFF,TGTGCCAGCAGTTCACCCACGACCCTCCCGACACTGAACACTGAAGCTTTCTTT
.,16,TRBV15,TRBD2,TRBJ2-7,CATSRETSGKVYEQYF,TGTGCCACCAGCAGGGAGACTAGCGGGAAGGTCTACGAGCAGTACTTC
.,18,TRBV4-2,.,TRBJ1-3,CASSQDLRTGPSGNTIYF,TGTGCCAGCAGCCAAGATCTGAGAACAGGGCCCTCTGGAAACACCATATATTTT
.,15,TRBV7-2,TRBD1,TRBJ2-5,CASSLGQGAGETQYF,TGTGCCAGCAGCTTAGGACAGGGGGCCGGGGAGACCCAGTACTTC
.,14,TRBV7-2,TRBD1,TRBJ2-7,CASSSRDSPYEQYF,TGTGCCAGCAGCTCGAGGGACAGCCCCTACGAGCAGTACTTC
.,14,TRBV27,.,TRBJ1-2,CASSLRREFYGYTF,TGTGCCAGCAGTTTACGCAGGGAATTCTATGGCTACACCTTC
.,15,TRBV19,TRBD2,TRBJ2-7,CASSPRSGRSHEQYF,TGTGCCAGTAGCCCCAGGAGCGGGAGGTCACACGAGCAGTACTTC
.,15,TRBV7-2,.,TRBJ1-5,CASSLGLGLNQPQHF,TGTGCCAGCAGCTTAGGTCTGGGCCTCAATCAGCCCCAGCATTTT
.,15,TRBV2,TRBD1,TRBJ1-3,CASLTGAPSGNTIYF,TGTGCCAGTCTGACAGGGGCCCCCTCTGGAAACACCATATATTTT
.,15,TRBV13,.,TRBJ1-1,CASSTQWQGNTEAFF,TGTGCCAGCAGCACCCAGTGGCAGGGGAACACTGAAGCTTTCTTT
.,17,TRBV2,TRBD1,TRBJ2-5,CASSQPGGTGGVETQYF,TGTGCCAGCAGTCAACCCGGCGGGACAGGGGGCGTAGAGACCCAGTACTTC
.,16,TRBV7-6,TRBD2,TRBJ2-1,CASSSRTSGPYNEQFF,TGTGCCAGCAGCTCTCGGACTAGCGGACCGTACAATGAGCAGTTCTTC
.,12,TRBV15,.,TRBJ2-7,CATSGHTYEQYF,TGTGCCACCAGCGGTCATACCTACGAGCAGTACTTC
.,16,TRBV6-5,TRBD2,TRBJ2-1,CASSYSSGELYNEQFF,TGTGCCAGCAGTTACTCTAGCGGGGAGCTTTACAATGAGCAGTTCTTC
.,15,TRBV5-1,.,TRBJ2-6,CASEGPGSGANVLTF,TGCGCCAGCGAGGGACCAGGCTCTGGGGCCAACGTCCTGACTTTC
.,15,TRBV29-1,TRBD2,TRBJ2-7,CSSWTSGRAAGEQYF,TGCAGCTCCTGGACTAGCGGGAGGGCCGCGGGCGAGCAGTACTTC
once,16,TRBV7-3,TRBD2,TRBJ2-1,CASSFHGRASYNEQFF,TGTGCCAGCAGCTTCCACGGGAGGGCCTCCTACAATGAGCAGTTCTTC
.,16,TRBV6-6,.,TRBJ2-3,CASSYFRAGSGDTQYF,TGTGCCAGCAGTTACTTTCGGGCGGGATCCGGGGATACGCAGTATTTT
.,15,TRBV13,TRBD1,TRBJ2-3,CASSLTGGAEDTQYF,TGTGCCAGCAGCTTGACAGGGGGCGCCGAGGATACGCAGTATTTT
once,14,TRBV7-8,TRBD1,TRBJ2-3,CASSSWDSTDTQYF,TGTGCCAGCAGCTCCTGGGACAGTACGGATACGCAGTATTTT
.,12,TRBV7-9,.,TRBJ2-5,CASRRGPETQYF,TGTGCCAGCAGGCGGGGGCCAGAGACCCAGTACTTC
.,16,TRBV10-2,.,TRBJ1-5,CASSERGSYSNQPQHF,TGCGCCAGCAGTGAGAGGGGGTCATATAGCAATCAGCCCCAGCATTTT
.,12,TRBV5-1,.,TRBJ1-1,CASSLRTGEAFF,TGCGCCAGCAGCTTAAGGACGGGTGAAGCTTTCTTT
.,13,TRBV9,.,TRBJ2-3,CASSVKVADTQYF,TGTGCCAGCAGCGTAAAGGTAGCAGATACGCAGTATTTT
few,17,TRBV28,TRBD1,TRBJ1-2,CASSSLAWGQPPGGYTF,TGTGCCAGCAGCTCGCTCGCCTGGGGACAGCCCCCAGGGGGCTACACCTTC
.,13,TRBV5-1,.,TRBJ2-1,CASSLEAITEQFF,TGCGCCAGCAGCTTGGAAGCTATTACAGAGCAGTTCTTC
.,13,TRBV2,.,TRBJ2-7,CASVLRRAYEQYF,TGTGCCAGCGTCCTGAGGAGGGCCTACGAGCAGTACTTC
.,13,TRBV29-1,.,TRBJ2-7,CSALSGSSYEQYF,TGCAGCGCCCTTAGCGGTAGCTCCTACGAGCAGTACTTC
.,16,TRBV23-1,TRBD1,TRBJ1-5,CASKLLPGQENQPQHF,TGCGCCAGCAAACTTCTCCCGGGACAGGAAAATCAGCCCCAGCATTTT
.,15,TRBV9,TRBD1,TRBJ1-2,CASSSTGQINYGYTF,TGTGCCAGCAGCTCCACGGGACAGATAAACTATGGCTACACCTTC
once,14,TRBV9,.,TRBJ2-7,CASSVAGRGNEQYF,TGTGCCAGCAGCGTAGCGGGGCGCGGTAACGAGCAGTACTTC
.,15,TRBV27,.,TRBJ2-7,CASSPLQGSSYEQYF,TGTGCCAGCAGTCCCCTACAGGGCAGCTCCTACGAGCAGTACTTC
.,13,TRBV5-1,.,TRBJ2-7,CASSLGLLYEQYF,TGCGCCAGCAGCTTGGGACTTCTATACGAGCAGTACTTC
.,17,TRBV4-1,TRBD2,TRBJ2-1,CASSQDGASGLYNEQFF,TGCGCCAGCAGCCAAGATGGGGCTAGCGGGTTATACAATGAGCAGTTCTTC
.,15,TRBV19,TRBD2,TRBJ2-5,CASSPRTSGQETQYF,TGTGCCAGTAGTCCCCGTACTAGCGGTCAAGAGACCCAGTACTTC
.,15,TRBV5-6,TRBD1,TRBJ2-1,CASSPGTGGPNEQFF,TGTGCCAGCAGCCCCGGGACAGGGGGTCCCAATGAGCAGTTCTTC
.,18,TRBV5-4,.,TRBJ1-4,CASSRYPAVATGDEKLFF,TGTGCCAGCAGTCGGTACCCCGCCGTGGCCACCGGGGATGAAAAACTGTTTTTT
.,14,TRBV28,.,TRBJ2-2,CASTNGPGAGELFF,TGTGCCAGCACCAACGGTCCGGGGGCCGGGGAGCTGTTTTTT
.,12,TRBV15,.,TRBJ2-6,CATSSRANVLTF,TGTGCCACCAGCTCGAGGGCCAACGTCCTGACTTTC
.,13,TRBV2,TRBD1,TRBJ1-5,CASRDRSNQPQHF,TGTGCCAGCCGGGACAGAAGCAATCAGCCCCAGCATTTT